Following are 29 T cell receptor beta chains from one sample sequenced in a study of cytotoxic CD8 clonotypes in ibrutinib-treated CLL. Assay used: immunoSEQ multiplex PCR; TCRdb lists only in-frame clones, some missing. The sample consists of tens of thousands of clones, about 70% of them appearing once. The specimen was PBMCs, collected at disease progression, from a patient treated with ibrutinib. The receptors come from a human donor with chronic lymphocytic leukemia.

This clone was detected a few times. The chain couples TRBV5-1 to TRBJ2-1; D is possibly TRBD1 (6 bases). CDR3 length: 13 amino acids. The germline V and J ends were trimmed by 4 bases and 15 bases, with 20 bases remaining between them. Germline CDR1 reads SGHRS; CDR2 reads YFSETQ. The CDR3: CASSGDTSGRPFF. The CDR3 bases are TGCGCCAGCAGCGGGGACACGTCGGGAAGGCCGTTCTTC.

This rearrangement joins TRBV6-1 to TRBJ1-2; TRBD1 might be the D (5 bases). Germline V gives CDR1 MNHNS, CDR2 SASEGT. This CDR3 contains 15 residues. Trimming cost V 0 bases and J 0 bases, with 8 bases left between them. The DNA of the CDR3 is TGTGCCAGCAGTGAAGCGCTGGGACCTAACTATGGCTACACCTTC. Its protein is CASSEALGPNYGYTF.

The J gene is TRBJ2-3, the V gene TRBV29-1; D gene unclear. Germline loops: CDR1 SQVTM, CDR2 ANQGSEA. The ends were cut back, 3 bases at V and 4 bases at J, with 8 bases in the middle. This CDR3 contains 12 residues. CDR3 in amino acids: CSVEVAPDTQYF. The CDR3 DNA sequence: TGCAGCGTTGAGGTAGCCCCAGATACGCAGTATTTT.

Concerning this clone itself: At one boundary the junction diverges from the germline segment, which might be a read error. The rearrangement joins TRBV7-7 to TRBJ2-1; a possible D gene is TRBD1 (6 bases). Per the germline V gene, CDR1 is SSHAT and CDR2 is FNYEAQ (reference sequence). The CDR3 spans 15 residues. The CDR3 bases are TGTGCTAGCAGCGACTCACTCGGACAGCCCAATGAGCAGTTCTTC. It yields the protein CASSDSLGQPNEQFF.

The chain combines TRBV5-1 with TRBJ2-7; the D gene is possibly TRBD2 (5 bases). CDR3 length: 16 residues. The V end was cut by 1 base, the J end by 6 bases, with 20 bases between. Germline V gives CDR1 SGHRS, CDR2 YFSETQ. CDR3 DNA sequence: TGCGCCAGCAGCTTGAGGAGTATTCTCAACGGAGGCGAGCAGTACTTC. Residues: CASSLRSILNGGEQYF. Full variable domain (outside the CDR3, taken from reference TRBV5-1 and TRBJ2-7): KAGVTQTPRYLIKTRGQQVTLSCSPISGHRSVSWYQQTPGQGLQFLFEYFSETQRNKGNFPGRFSGRQFSNSRSEMNVSTLELGDSALYLCASSLRSILNGGEQYFGPGTRLTVT.

The DNA of the CDR3 is TGTGCCAGCAGTGGGCCAGGGGGTCGGCCCGGGGAGCTGTTTTTT. Translation gives CASSGPGGRPGELFF. The chain employs TRBV2 and TRBJ2-2; TRBD1 matches at 7 bases. The trim removed 4 bases at V and 6 bases at J, leaving 8 bases unmatched. The CDR3 consists of 15 residues. Germline values: CDR1 SNHLY, CDR2 FYNNEI.

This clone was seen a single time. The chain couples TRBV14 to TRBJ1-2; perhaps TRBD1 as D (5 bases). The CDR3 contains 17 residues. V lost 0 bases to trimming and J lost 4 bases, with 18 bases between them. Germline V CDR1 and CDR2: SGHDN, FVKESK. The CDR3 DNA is TGTGCCAGCAGCCAAGATCGTTACGGGGGGTTCGGCTATGGCTACACCTTC. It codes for CASSQDRYGGFGYGYTF.

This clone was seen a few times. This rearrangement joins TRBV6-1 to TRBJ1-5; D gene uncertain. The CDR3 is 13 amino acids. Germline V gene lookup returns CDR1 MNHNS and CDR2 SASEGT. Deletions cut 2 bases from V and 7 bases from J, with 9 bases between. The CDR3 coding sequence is TGTGCCAGCAGTGAAAGCCAGAGACAGCCCCAGCATTTT. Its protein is CASSESQRQPQHF.

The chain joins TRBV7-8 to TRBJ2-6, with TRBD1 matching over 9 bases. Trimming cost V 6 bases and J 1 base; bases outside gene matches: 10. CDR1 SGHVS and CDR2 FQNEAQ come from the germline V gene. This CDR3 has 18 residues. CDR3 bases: TGTGCCAGCAGATTAATCCGGGACAGGGATTCTGGGGCCAACGTCCTGACTTTC. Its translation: CASRLIRDRDSGANVLTF.

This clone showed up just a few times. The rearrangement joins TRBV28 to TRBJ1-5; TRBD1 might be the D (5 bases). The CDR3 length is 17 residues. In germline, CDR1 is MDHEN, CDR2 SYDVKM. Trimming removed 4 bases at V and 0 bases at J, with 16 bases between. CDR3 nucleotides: TGTGCCAGCAGTTCCCCCGGGGGGACTGATAGCAATCAGCCCCAGCATTTT. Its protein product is CASSSPGGTDSNQPQHF.

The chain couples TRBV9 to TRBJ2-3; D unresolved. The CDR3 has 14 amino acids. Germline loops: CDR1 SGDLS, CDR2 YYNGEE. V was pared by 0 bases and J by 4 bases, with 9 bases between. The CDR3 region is CASSVGEVADTQYF. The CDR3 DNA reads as TGTGCCAGCAGCGTAGGAGAGGTTGCAGATACGCAGTATTTT.

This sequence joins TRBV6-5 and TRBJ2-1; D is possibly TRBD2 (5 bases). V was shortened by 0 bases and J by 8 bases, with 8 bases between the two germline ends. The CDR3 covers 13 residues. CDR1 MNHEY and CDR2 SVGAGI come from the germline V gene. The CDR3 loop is CASSYSVSDEQFF. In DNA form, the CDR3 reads TGTGCCAGCAGTTACTCTGTTAGCGATGAGCAGTTCTTC.

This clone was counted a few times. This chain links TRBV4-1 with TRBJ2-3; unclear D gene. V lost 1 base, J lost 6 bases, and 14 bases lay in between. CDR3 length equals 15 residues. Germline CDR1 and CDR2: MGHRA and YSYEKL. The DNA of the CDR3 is TGCGCCAGCAGCCAAGGGATATCCACGGTGGATACGCAGTATTTT. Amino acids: CASSQGISTVDTQYF.

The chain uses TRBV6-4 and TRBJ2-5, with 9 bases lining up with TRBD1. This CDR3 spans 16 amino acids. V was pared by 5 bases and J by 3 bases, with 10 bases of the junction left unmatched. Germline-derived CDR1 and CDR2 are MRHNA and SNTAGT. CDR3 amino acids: CASSKRSGTGKETQYF. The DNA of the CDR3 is TGTGCCAGCAGTAAAAGATCCGGGACAGGGAAAGAGACCCAGTACTTC.

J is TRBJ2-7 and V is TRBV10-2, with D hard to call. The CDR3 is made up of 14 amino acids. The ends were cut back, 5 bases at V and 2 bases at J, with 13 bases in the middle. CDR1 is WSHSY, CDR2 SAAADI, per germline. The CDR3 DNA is TGCGCCAGCAGTCAACATGACTCAGCCTACGAGCAGTACTTC. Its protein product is CASSQHDSAYEQYF.

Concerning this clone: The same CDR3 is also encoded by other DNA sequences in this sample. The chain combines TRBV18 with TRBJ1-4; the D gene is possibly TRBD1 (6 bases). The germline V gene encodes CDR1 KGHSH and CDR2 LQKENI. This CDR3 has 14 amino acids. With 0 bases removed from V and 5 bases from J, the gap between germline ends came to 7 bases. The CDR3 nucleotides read TGTGCCAGCTCACCACCGACAGGCAATGAAAAACTGTTTTTT. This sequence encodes CASSPPTGNEKLFF.

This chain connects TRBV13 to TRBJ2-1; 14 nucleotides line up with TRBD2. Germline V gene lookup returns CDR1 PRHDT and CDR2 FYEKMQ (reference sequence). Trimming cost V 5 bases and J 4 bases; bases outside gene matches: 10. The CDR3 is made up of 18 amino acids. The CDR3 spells CASSPFGTSGSGYNEQFF. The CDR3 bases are TGTGCCAGCAGCCCATTCGGGACTAGCGGGAGCGGGTACAATGAGCAGTTCTTC.

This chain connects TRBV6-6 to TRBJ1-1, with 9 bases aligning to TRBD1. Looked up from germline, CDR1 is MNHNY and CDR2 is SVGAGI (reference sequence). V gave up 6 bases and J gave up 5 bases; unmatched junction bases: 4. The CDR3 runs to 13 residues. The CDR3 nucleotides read TGTGCCAGCAGCATCGACAGGGGGACTGAAGCTTTCTTT. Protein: CASSIDRGTEAFF.

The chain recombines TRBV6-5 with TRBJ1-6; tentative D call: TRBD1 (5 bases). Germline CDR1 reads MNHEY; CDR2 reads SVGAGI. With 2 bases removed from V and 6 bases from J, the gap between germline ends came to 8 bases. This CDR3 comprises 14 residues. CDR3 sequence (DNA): TGTGCCAGCAGTTACAGGGGCTCTAATTCACCCCTCCACTTT. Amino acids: CASSYRGSNSPLHF.

In DNA, the CDR3 is TGTGCCAGCAGCTCGGGTGGCAGGGTGGAAGGCGAGCAGTACTTC. The encoded protein is CASSSGGRVEGEQYF. The gene calls are TRBV5-4 and TRBJ2-5, with D tentatively TRBD1 (5 bases). The J call could be wrong; TRBJ2-7 is a better fit for the DNA end. The CDR3 has 15 amino acids. Germline lookup yields CDR1 SGHNT and CDR2 YYREEE (reference sequence).

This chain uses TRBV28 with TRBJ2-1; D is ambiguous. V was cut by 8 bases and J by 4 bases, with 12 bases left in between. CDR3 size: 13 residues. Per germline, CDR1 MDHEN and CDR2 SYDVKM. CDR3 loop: CASARDLYNEQFF. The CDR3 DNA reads TGTGCCAGCGCTAGGGATTTGTACAATGAGCAGTTCTTC.

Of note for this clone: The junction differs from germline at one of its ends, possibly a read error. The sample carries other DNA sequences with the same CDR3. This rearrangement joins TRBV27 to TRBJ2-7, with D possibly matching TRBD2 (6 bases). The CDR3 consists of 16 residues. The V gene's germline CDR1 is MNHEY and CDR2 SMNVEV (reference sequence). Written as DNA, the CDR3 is TGCGCCAGCAGGGTAGCCGGCGGGGCCTACTCCTACGAGCAGTACTTC. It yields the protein CASRVAGGAYSYEQYF.

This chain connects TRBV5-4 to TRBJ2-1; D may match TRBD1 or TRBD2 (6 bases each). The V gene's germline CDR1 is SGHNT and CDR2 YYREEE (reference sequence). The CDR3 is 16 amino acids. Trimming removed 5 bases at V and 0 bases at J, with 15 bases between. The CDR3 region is CASSQGGRSSYNEQFF. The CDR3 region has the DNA TGTGCCAGCAGTCAAGGGGGGCGCTCCTCCTACAATGAGCAGTTCTTC.

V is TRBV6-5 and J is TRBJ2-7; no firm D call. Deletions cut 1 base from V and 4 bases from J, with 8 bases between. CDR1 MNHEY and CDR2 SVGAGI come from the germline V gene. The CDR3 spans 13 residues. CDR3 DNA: TGTGCCAGCAGTTACTTAGCCGGATACGAGCAGTACTTC. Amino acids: CASSYLAGYEQYF.

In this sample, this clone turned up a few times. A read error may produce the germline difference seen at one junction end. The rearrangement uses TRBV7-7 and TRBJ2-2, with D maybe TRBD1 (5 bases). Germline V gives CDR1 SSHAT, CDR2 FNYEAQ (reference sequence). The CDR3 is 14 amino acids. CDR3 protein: CASSLGQNTGELFF. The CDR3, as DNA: TGTGCTAGCAGCCTCGGACAGAACACCGGGGAGCTGTTTTTT.

The chain's CDR3 is CASSPRQGDGYTF. The CDR3 region has the DNA TGTGCCAGCAGCCCCCGACAGGGAGACGGCTACACCTTC. The chain joins TRBV14 to TRBJ1-2, with 7 bases matching TRBD1. Germline CDR1 and CDR2: SGHDN and FVKESK. Germline trimming cut 4 bases from V and 8 bases from J; bases unmatched to any gene: 7. This CDR3 has 13 amino acids.

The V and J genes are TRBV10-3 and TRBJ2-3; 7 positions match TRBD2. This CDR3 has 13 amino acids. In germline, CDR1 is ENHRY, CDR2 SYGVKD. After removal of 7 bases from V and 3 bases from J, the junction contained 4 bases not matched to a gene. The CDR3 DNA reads TGTGCCATCACCCTAGCGGCGACAGATACGCAGTATTTT. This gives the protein CAITLAATDTQYF.

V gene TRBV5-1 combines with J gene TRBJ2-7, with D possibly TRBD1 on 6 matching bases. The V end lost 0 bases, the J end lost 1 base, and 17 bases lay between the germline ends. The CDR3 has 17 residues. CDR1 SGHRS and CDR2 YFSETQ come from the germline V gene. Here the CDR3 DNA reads TGCGCCAGCAGCTTGGGCCCACAGGGAAGGGGATCCTACGAGCAGTACTTC. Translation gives CASSLGPQGRGSYEQYF.

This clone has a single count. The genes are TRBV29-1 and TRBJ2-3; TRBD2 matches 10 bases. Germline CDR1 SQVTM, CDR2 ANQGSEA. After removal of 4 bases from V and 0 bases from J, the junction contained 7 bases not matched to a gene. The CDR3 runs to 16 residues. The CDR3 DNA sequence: TGCAGCGTTGCGGGGAGGACTAGCGGAAGCACAGATACGCAGTATTTT. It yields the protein CSVAGRTSGSTDTQYF.